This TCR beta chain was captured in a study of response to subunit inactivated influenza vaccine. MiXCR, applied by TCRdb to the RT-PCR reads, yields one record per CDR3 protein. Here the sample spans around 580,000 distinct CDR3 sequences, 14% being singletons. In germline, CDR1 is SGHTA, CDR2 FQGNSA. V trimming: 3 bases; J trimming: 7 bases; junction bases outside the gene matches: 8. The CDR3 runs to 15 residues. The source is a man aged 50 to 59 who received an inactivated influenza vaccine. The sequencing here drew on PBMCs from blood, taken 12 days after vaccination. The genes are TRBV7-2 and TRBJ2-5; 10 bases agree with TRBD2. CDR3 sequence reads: CASSLGLAPEGTQYF. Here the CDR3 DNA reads TGTGCCAGCAGCTTGGGACTAGCGCCGGAAGGGACCCAGTACTTC.